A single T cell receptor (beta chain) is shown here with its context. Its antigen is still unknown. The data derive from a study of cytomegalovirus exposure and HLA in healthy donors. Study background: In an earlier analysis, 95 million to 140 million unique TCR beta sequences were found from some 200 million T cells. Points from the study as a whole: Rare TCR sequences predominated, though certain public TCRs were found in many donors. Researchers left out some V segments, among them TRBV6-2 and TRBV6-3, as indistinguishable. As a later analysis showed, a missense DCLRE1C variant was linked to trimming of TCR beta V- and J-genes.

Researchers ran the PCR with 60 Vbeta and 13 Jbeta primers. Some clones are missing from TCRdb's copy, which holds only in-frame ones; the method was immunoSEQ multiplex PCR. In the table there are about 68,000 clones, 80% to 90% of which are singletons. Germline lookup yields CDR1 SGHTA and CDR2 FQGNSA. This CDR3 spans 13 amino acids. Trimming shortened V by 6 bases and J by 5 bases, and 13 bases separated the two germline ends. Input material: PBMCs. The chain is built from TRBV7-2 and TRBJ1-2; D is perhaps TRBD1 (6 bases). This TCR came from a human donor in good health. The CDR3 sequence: CASSRTAAYGYTF. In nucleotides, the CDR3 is TGTGCCAGCAGTCGGACAGCGGCTTATGGCTACACCTTC.